What follows is one T cell receptor beta chain and its context. Germline V lookup: CDR1 MGHDK, CDR2 SYGVNS. The CDR3 runs 15 residues. V was pared by 1 base and J by 6 bases, with 4 bases of the junction left unmatched. The data are from a study of tumor T cells in aggressive B-cell lymphoma. Some clones are missing from TCRdb's copy, which holds only in-frame ones; the method was immunoSEQ multiplex PCR. Among over 4,000 clones listed, more than 75% were seen once. The sample comprised tumor tissue. The chain links TRBV25-1 to TRBJ1-5; 9 positions match TRBD1. This clonotype was obtained from an adult with diffuse large B cell lymphoma. The CDR3 reads CASSEFGTGLQPQHF. The CDR3 DNA follows: TGTGCCAGCAGTGAATTCGGGACAGGGCTTCAGCCCCAGCATTTT. The whole variable domain, remainder taken from reference TRBV25-1 and TRBJ1-5, is EADIYQTPRYLVIGTGKKITLECSQTMGHDKMYWYQQDPGMELHLIHYSYGVNSTEKGDLSSESTVSRIRTEHFPLTLESARPSHTSQYLCASSEFGTGLQPQHFGDGTRLSIL.